This paragraph reports one T cell receptor (beta chain). What it binds is not known. This sample was included in a study of response to subunit inactivated influenza vaccine. Study conclusions and caveats: New T cells are recruited in small numbers by each seasonal influenza vaccination, according to the authors' suggestion.

A single record per CDR3 protein comes from TCRdb applying MiXCR to the RT-PCR reads. The data hold under 750,000 distinct CDR3 sequences, with about 12% observed a single time. This CDR3 comprises 13 residues. V lost 7 bases and J 3 bases, leaving 12 bases between the germline ends. CDR1 and CDR2 (germline): MNHNS, SASEGT. The chain couples TRBV6-1 to TRBJ1-2, with D possibly TRBD1 on 6 matching bases. This TCR was sampled from a man aged 45 to 65 who received an inactivated influenza vaccine. The sample here was PBMCs from blood, taken on the day of vaccination. This CDR3 is CASNRGGHYGYTF. CDR3 coding DNA: TGTGCCAGCAACCGTGGGGGCCACTATGGCTACACCTTC.